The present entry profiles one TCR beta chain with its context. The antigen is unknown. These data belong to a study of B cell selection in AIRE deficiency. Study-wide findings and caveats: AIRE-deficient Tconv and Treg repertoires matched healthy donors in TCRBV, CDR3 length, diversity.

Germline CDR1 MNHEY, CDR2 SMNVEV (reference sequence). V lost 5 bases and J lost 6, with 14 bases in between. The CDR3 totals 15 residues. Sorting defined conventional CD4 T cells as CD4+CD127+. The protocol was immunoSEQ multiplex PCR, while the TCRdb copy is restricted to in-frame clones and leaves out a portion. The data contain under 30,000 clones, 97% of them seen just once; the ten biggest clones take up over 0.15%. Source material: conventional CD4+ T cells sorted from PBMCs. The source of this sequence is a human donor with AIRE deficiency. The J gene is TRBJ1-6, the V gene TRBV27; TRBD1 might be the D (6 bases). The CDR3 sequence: CASSIQGFPNSPLHF. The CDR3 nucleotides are TGTGCCAGCAGTATACAGGGATTCCCTAATTCACCCCTCCACTTT.